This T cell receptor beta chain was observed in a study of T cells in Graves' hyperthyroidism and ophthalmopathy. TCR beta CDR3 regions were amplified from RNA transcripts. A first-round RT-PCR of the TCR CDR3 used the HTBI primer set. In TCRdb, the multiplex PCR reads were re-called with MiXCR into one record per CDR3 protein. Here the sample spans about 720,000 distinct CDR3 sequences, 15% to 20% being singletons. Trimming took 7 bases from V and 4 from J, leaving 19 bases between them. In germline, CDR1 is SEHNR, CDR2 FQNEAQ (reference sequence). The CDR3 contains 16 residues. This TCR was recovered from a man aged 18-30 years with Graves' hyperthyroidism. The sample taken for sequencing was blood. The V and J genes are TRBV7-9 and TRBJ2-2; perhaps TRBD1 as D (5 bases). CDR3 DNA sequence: TGTGCCAGCAACAGGCCGTCCAGGGTAGCCACCGGGGAGCTGTTTTTT. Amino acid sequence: CASNRPSRVATGELFF.